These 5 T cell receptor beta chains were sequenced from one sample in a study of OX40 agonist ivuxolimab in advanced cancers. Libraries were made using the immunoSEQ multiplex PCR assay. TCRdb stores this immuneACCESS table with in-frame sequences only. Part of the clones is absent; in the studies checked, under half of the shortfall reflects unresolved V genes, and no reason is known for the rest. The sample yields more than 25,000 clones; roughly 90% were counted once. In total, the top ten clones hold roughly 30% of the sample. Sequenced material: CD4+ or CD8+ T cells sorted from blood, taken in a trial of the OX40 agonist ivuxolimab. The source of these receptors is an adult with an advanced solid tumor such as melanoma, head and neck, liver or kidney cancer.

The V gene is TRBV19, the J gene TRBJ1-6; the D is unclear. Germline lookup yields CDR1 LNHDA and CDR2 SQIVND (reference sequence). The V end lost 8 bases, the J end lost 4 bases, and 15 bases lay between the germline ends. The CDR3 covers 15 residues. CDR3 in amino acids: CASCPAGKYNSPLHF. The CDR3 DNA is TGTGCCAGTTGCCCCGCCGGAAAGTATAATTCACCCCTCCACTTT.

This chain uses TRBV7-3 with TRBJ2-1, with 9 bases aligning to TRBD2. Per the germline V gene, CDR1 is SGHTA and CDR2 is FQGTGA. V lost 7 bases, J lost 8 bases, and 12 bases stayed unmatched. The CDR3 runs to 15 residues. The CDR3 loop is CASTLSGGPGDEQFF. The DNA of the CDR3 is TGTGCCAGCACCCTTAGCGGGGGTCCCGGGGATGAGCAGTTCTTC.

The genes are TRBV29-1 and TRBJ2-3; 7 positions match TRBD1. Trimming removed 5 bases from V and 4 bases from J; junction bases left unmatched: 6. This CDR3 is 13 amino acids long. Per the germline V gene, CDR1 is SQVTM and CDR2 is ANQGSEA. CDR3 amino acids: CSVNRGVSDTQYF. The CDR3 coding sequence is TGCAGCGTTAACAGGGGTGTATCAGATACGCAGTATTTT.

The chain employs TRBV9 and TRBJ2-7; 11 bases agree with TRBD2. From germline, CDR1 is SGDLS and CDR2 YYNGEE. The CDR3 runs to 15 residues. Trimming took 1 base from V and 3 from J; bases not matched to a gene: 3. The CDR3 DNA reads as TGTGCCAGCAGCGTAACTAGCGGGAGTAACTACGAGCAGTACTTC. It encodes CASSVTSGSNYEQYF. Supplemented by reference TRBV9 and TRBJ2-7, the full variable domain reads DSGVTQTPKHLITATGQRVTLRCSPRSGDLSVYWYQQSLDQGLQFLIQYYNGEERAKGNILERFSAQQFPDLHSELNLSSLELGDSALYFCASSVTSGSNYEQYFGPGTRLTVT.

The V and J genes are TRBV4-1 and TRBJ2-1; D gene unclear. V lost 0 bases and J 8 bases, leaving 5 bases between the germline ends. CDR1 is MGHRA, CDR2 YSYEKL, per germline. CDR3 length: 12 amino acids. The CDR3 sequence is CASSQDMHEQFF. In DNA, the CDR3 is TGCGCCAGCAGCCAAGATATGCATGAGCAGTTCTTC.